One sample yielded the 27 T cell receptor beta chains listed below, sequenced in a study of low-dose radiotherapy and immunotherapy resistance in tumors. cDNA synthesis used a TRAV/TRBV-specific primer set for both chains. Over around 19 PCR cycles, TCRs were amplified from a constant-region primer and V-primer adapter. From the reads, TCRdb called clonotypes with MiXCR, one entry per CDR3 protein. The table shows 55,000 to 80,000 distinct CDR3 sequences, with around a quarter occurring only once. Sample time point: before trial treatment. The starting material was PBMCs, obtained before treatment. Receptors originate from a male donor with rectosigmoid adenocarcinoma.

This clonotype was observed a few times. The chain joins TRBV6-2 or TRBV6-3 to TRBJ2-1, with 7 nucleotides matching TRBD2. The CDR3 runs to 14 residues. V shed 6 bases and J 3 bases; nucleotides not matched to a gene: 5. CDR1 and CDR2 (germline): MNHEY, SVGEGT. The CDR3 is CASRSGTGYNEQFF. The CDR3 DNA reads as TGTGCCAGCAGAAGCGGGACGGGCTACAATGAGCAGTTCTTC.

The J gene is TRBJ2-5, the V gene TRBV4-3; D is undetermined. The CDR3 is 14 amino acids. Trimming took 4 bases from V and 9 from J, leaving 18 bases between them. CDR1 is LGHNA and CDR2 is YSLEER in the germline V gene. The DNA of the CDR3 is TGCGCCAGCAGCCCCGGATTGACTTGGTGGGCCCAGTACTTC. Encoded protein: CASSPGLTWWAQYF.

This clonotype was observed at least ten times. This sequence joins TRBV6-1 and TRBJ1-4; D gene uncertain. CDR3 size: 15 residues. V was cut by 0 bases and J by 4 bases, with 9 bases left in between. From germline, CDR1 is MNHNS and CDR2 SASEGT. In DNA form, the CDR3 reads TGTGCCAGCAGTGAAGCGCCCCAGAGTAATGAAAAACTGTTTTTT. Translation: CASSEAPQSNEKLFF.

Many counts were recorded for this clonotype. The rearrangement links TRBV4-2 to TRBJ2-3; the match to TRBD2 covers 13 bases. The CDR3 contains 15 residues. Trimming cost V 4 bases and J 4 bases; bases outside gene matches: 2. The germline CDR1 and CDR2 sequences are LGHNA and YNFKEQ. CDR3 sequence: CASSPGLAGADTQYF. The CDR3 DNA reads TGTGCCAGCAGCCCCGGACTAGCGGGGGCAGATACGCAGTATTTT.

This clonotype has ten or more counts. V gene TRBV20-1 combines with J gene TRBJ2-3; no clear D. There are 15 residues in the CDR3. The V gene lost 4 bases and the J gene lost 2 bases, with 16 bases spanning the gap. CDR1 and CDR2 (germline): DFQATT, SNEGSKA (reference sequence). The CDR3 region is CSAKVSISPTDTQYF. CDR3 nucleotides: TGCAGTGCTAAAGTTAGCATTTCCCCCACAGATACGCAGTATTTT.

This clonotype was detected many times. The chain couples TRBV20-1 to TRBJ2-5; D might be TRBD2 (5 bases). Germline V gene lookup returns CDR1 DFQATT and CDR2 SNEGSKA (reference sequence). The CDR3 consists of 17 residues. Trimming pared 6 bases from V and 1 base from J, leaving 24 bases between. The CDR3 here is CSAPSDLRARRQETQYF. CDR3 in DNA: TGCAGTGCCCCGAGTGATCTGAGGGCCAGGCGCCAAGAGACCCAGTACTTC.

The chain couples TRBV5-1 to TRBJ1-2; 8 positions agree with TRBD1. The ends lost 4 bases at V and 3 bases at J; junction bases unmatched: 8. The CDR3 is 15 amino acids. The germline V gene encodes CDR1 SGHRS and CDR2 YFSETQ. CDR3 nucleotides: TGCGCCAGCAGCCGTGGACAGGGTGAGGACTATGGCTACACCTTC. Translation gives CASSRGQGEDYGYTF.

The chain joins TRBV27 to TRBJ1-1; tentative D call: TRBD1 (5 bases). Germline V CDR1 and CDR2: MNHEY, SMNVEV (reference sequence). The length of the CDR3 is 15 residues. V shed 3 bases and J shed 1 base, with 12 bases lying between them. CDR3 sequence reads: CASSLAGTGNTEAFF. The CDR3 region has the DNA TGTGCCAGCAGTTTGGCCGGGACGGGGAACACTGAAGCTTTCTTT.

The chain is built from TRBV24-1 and TRBJ2-3; 10 bases line up with TRBD1. Germline CDR1 is KGHDR and CDR2 is SFDVKD. The length of the CDR3 is 15 residues. The ends lost 4 bases at V and 5 bases at J; junction bases unmatched: 5. Here the CDR3 reads CATSDPTGGGDTQYF. The DNA of the CDR3 is TGTGCCACCAGTGACCCGACAGGGGGCGGAGATACGCAGTATTTT.

This clonotype was seen ten or more times. The chain is built from TRBV14 and TRBJ2-4, with D perhaps given as TRBD1 or TRBD2 (5 bases each). The CDR3 consists of 13 residues. Looked up from germline, CDR1 is SGHDN and CDR2 is FVKESK. The V end lost 4 bases, the J end lost 9 bases, and 13 bases lay between the germline ends. CDR3 sequence (DNA): TGTGCCAGCAGCCCAGGGACCTCTGGCATTCAGTACTTC. Its protein is CASSPGTSGIQYF.

The chain carries TRBV5-4 and TRBJ2-2; D gene uncertain. There are 15 residues in the CDR3. From germline, CDR1 is SGHNT and CDR2 YYREEE (reference sequence). Deletions cut 0 bases from V and 5 bases from J, with 11 bases between. CDR3 coding DNA: TGTGCCAGCAGCTTGGCGGCAGCCGGAACCGGGGAGCTGTTTTTT. Translation gives CASSLAAAGTGELFF. Supplemented by reference TRBV5-4 and TRBJ2-2, the full variable domain reads ETGVTQSPTHLIKTRGQQVTLRCSSQSGHNTVSWYQQALGQGPQFIFQYYREEENGRGNFPPRFSGLQFPNYSSELNVNALELDDSALYLCASSLAAAGTGELFFGEGSRLTVL.

This clonotype was detected ten times or more. CDR3 DNA: TGTGCCAGCAGCCGAGACAGGGTAGGGGCAGATACGCAGTATTTT. This sequence encodes CASSRDRVGADTQYF. The chain uses TRBV7-3 and TRBJ2-3; 7 bases align to TRBD1. After removal of 5 bases from V and 4 bases from J, the junction contained 9 bases not matched to a gene. The CDR3 covers 15 residues. The germline gives CDR1 SGHTA, CDR2 FQGTGA.

This clonotype was counted many times. The CDR3 nucleotides are TGCAGTGCTAGTGGTGATAGCTGGGCCCGCCATACGCAGTATTTT. Protein sequence: CSASGDSWARHTQYF. This chain joins TRBV20-1 and TRBJ2-3; D is undetermined. The CDR3 consists of 15 residues. V was cut by 3 bases and J by 7 bases, with 20 bases left in between. Germline lookup yields CDR1 DFQATT and CDR2 SNEGSKA (reference sequence).

This clonotype was found many times. A read error may produce the germline difference seen at one junction end. This CDR3 reads CASSGIGGADTQYF. The CDR3 DNA follows: TGCGCCAGCAGTGGGATAGGAGGGGCAGATACGCAGTATTTT. The V call is TRBV6-1, the J call TRBJ2-3; D possibly corresponds to TRBD2 (6 bases). CDR1 is MNHNS and CDR2 is SASEGT in the germline V gene. The CDR3 runs to 14 residues.

This clonotype was seen ten or more times. The rearrangement uses TRBV19 and TRBJ1-4; 7 nucleotides line up with TRBD1. Germline CDR1 reads LNHDA; CDR2 reads SQIVND (reference sequence). V lost 3 bases, J lost 2 bases, and 0 bases stayed unmatched. The CDR3 totals 14 residues. CDR3 coding DNA: TGTGCCAGTAGTATGACAGGGACTAATGAAAAACTGTTTTTT. It is translated as CASSMTGTNEKLFF. The variable domain in full, completed from reference TRBV19 and TRBJ1-4, reads DGGITQSPKYLFRKEGQNVTLSCEQNLNHDAMYWYRQDPGQGLRLIYYSQIVNDFQKGDIAEGYSVSREKKESFPLTVTSAQKNPTAFYLCASSMTGTNEKLFFGSGTQLSVL.

This clonotype was recorded at least ten times. The V and J genes are TRBV4-1 and TRBJ2-5; D may match TRBD1 or TRBD2 (5 bases each). From germline, CDR1 is MGHRA and CDR2 YSYEKL. V was clipped by 0 bases and J by 4 bases, with 12 bases between them. CDR3 length equals 15 residues. In DNA form, the CDR3 reads TGCGCCAGCAGCCAAGATCGTGGGGGTCTAGAGACCCAGTACTTC. It is translated as CASSQDRGGLETQYF.

Comment on this clonotype: With only one base between it and a far larger clone, this is likely a read error. V usage is TRBV27 and J usage is TRBJ2-1; D is unclear. Looked up from germline, CDR1 is MNHEY and CDR2 is SMNVEV (reference sequence). V gave up 4 bases and J gave up 10 bases, with 20 bases separating them. The CDR3 runs 15 residues. CDR3 nucleotides: TGTGCCAGCAGTTCTAGGCAAGATGCTCCCTACGAGCAGTTCTTC. This codes for CASSSRQDAPYEQFF.

Many counts were recorded for this clonotype. The V gene is TRBV6-2 or TRBV6-3, the J gene TRBJ1-6, with 7 bases fitting TRBD1. This CDR3 is 15 amino acids long. V was clipped by 5 bases and J by 10 bases; unmatched bases: 11. Germline CDR1 reads MNHEY; CDR2 reads SVGEGT. The CDR3 DNA follows: TGTGCCAGCAGTCACACGCAGGGGGTGAGGTCACCCCTCCACTTT. Translated, it gives CASSHTQGVRSPLHF.

In this sample, this clonotype turned up many times. The gene calls are TRBV28 and TRBJ1-5; D not certain. Germline loops: CDR1 MDHEN, CDR2 SYDVKM. The V gene lost 8 bases and the J gene lost 5 bases, with 10 bases spanning the gap. CDR3 length equals 12 residues. CDR3 DNA sequence: TGTGCCAGCGATGGCACTCATCAGCCCCAGCATTTT. This gives the protein CASDGTHQPQHF.

This clonotype was seen repeatedly, ten times or more. The V gene is TRBV6-2 or TRBV6-3, the J gene TRBJ1-1; a possible D gene is TRBD1 (5 bases). V dropped 0 bases and J dropped 1 base, with 15 bases sitting between them. Per the germline V gene, CDR1 is MNHEY and CDR2 is SVGEGT. This CDR3 contains 17 residues. The DNA of the CDR3 is TGTGCCAGCAGTTACTCGTGGGGCAGGGCCTCGAACACTGAAGCTTTCTTT. Translated, it gives CASSYSWGRASNTEAFF.

With respect to this clonotype: A far larger clone lies a single base away; this is likely a read error. The V call is TRBV4-3, the J call TRBJ2-1; TRBD2 aligns across 10 bases. Unmatched junction bases numbered 13, after V lost 4 bases and J lost 10 bases. Germline V gene lookup returns CDR1 LGHNA and CDR2 YSLEER. The CDR3 is 16 amino acids. CDR3 protein: CASSPLLAGETHEQFF. Here the CDR3 DNA reads TGCGCCAGCAGCCCACTTCTAGCGGGAGAAACCCACGAGCAGTTCTTC.

There are many counts of this clonotype. The gene calls are TRBV7-2 and TRBJ2-1; TRBD2 aligns across 10 bases. This CDR3 spans 16 amino acids. The junction had 10 bases not matched to a gene; V was cut back by 2 bases and J by 9 bases. The V gene's germline CDR1 is SGHTA and CDR2 FQGNSA. CDR3 in DNA: TGTGCCAGCAGCTTATCCCTAGCGGGAGCTCAAGGTGAGCAGTTCTTC. Its protein is CASSLSLAGAQGEQFF.

Turning to this clonotype: A single base is all that separates this from a far larger clone, so a read error is likely. The CDR3: CASSSRQGNLLYNEQFF. CDR3 nucleotides: TGTGCCAGCAGCTCGCGACAGGGGAACTTACTGTACAATGAGCAGTTCTTC. The chain has TRBV5-4 and TRBJ2-1, with 8 bases lining up with TRBD1. Germline trimming cut 3 bases from V and 4 bases from J; bases unmatched to any gene: 12. There are 17 residues in the CDR3. The germline V gene has CDR1 SGHNT and CDR2 YYREEE (reference sequence).

This clonotype was picked up many times. This rearrangement joins TRBV6-2 or TRBV6-3 to TRBJ2-7, with D unclear. Trimming removed 8 bases at V and 3 bases at J, with 17 bases between. Germline CDR1 reads MNHEY; CDR2 reads SVGEGT. This CDR3 has 14 amino acids. CDR3 coding DNA: TGTGCCAGCTCGCCATGGGGTCCCAACTACGAGCAGTACTTC. Translating gives CASSPWGPNYEQYF.

With regard to this clonotype: A far larger clone is only one base removed, so a read error is likely. The V and J genes are TRBV20-1 and TRBJ2-7, with TRBD1 as a possible D gene (6 bases). This CDR3 is 13 amino acids long. V lost 4 bases to trimming and J lost 7 bases, with 17 bases between them. Germline CDR1 is DFQATT and CDR2 is SNEGSKA (reference sequence). CDR3 sequence (DNA): TGCAGTGCTAACAGGGTTGCCTACAATGAGCAGTACTTC. Translation gives CSANRVAYNEQYF.

In its sample, this clonotype was seen many times. The rearrangement links TRBV11-2 to TRBJ2-5; D unclear. V gave up 2 bases and J gave up 2 bases, with 6 bases separating them. There are 13 residues in the CDR3. Germline loops: CDR1 SGHAT, CDR2 FQNNGV. This chain's CDR3 is CASSLTHQETQYF. The CDR3 nucleotides read TGTGCCAGCAGCTTAACCCATCAAGAGACCCAGTACTTC.

This clonotype was observed many times. The chain combines TRBV10-1 with TRBJ1-4; D is uncertain. V lost 2 bases, J lost 5 bases, and 9 bases lay in between. Germline V gives CDR1 WNHNN, CDR2 SYGVQD (reference sequence). The length of the CDR3 is 14 residues. CDR3 protein: CASSEAGSNEKLFF. In DNA form, the CDR3 reads TGCGCCAGCAGTGAGGCCGGGTCGAATGAAAAACTGTTTTTT.